This record covers a single TCR beta chain. This clonotype was seen more than once but under ten times. Its antigen is not yet known. No much larger clone is present one base from it, and per-base qualities are unavailable. The library came from 5' RACE. Instrument on record: Illumina HiSeq 2500. A second PCR of about 6 to 12 cycles was run with a J-beta primer mix and a sample-barcoded 5' primer. A template-switch 5' adaptor carrying 12 random nucleotides introduced a unique molecular identifier onto each TCR beta cDNA molecule. Each sample yielded at least 2.5 million CDR3-containing paired-end reads. First-strand cDNA was synthesized from all RNA with the Mint cDNA synthesis kit, primed by a TRBC-specific oligonucleotide. After uracil-DNA glycosylase treatment, a first 18-cycle PCR used universal primers M1SS and BC2_uni_R on all cDNA. As for the original processing: Each sample was normalized by randomly selecting 1 million high-quality reads, each carrying a distinct molecular identifier. Reads with shared molecular identifiers were discarded instead of being binned into consensus sequences. MiTCR, set to a Q25 quality threshold and the strictest error-elimination algorithm, was used for CDR3 identification, clonotype clustering and error correction. A nonparametric unseen species model with Euler transformation was used to estimate a lower bound on total TCR beta diversity. The public reads were quality trimmed at Q25 with fastp and then assembled into clones with MiXCR by TCRdb, keeping productive beta chains. Each CDR3 protein appears once, grouped with its most common genes and DNA. TCRdb assigned the V and J calls; the authors' analysis was not used. This sample comprises about 1,600,000 distinct CDR3 sequences, about 43% of them detected only once. Of the sample, roughly 7.9% falls within the top ten clones.

The sample is drawn from a study of blood T cells in healthy people across ages (dated by TCRdb to the mid-2010s). Background for the entire study: In model experiments, template switching captured about one uniquely barcoded TCR beta cDNA molecule for every two T cells. Age-related changes in TCR beta repertoire diversity were measured in the study by deep sequencing normalized with unique cDNA molecular identifiers. Donors were grouped into four age groups: young (average roughly 17 years), middle-aged (39), aged (around 60) and long-lived (around 80). To avoid experimental bias, donors of different ages were distributed randomly across sequencing lanes. Two additional independent replicas of 1 million unique cDNA reads from the same blood draw were analyzed for two donors (one aged 18 to 30 and one aged 80 or older).

The CDR3 holds 16 amino acids from the cysteine to the phenylalanine. Here the CDR3 DNA is all that survives: 48 bases in frame from base 1. Clipping removes 4 bases from V and 0 bases from J, with 4 as the unmatched junction base count. The germline V gene provides CDR1 SGHRS and CDR2 YFSETQ. Here is what the overall study found, with its caveats: Because donor CMV infection status was unknown, age-related changes in expanded clonotypes were potentially confounded. Estimates of total diversity based on one million sequenced T cells were regarded as lower bounds and as underestimates. Because profiling used bulk unsorted PBMCs, naive and antigen-experienced compartments could not be compared conclusively. Observed TCR beta diversity per million T cells fell roughly linearly with age, and a significant reduction was already apparent by age roughly 40. Compared with the aged group, the long-lived group had more naive CD4+ T cells, fewer expanded clones and increased TCR diversity, a pattern suggesting age selection. Observed TCR beta diversity correlated strongly with the percentage of naive T cells measured by flow cytometry.

Donors were around 37 systemically healthy Caucasian individuals from Russia aged 6 to 90 years. Roughly 11 milliliters of peripheral blood were drawn from each donor into EDTA-treated Vacutainer tubes. PBMCs were isolated by Ficoll-Paque density-gradient centrifugation, with at least 6.5 million obtained per sample. Trizol reagent was used to extract total RNA from the PBMCs, yielding at least 6 micrograms per sample. For every donor, flow cytometry on a PBMC aliquot measured the percentage of naive CD45RAhigh/CD27high T cells. The chain is made from TRBV5-1 and TRBJ2-6; 7 bases in between match TRBD1. The sample was blood. The origin of this receptor is a woman aged 18 to 35 in good health. The CDR3 protein: CASSPGTDSGANVLTF. At the DNA level, the sequence is TGCGCCAGCAGCCCCGGGACAGACTCTGGGGCCAACGTCCTGACTTTC.